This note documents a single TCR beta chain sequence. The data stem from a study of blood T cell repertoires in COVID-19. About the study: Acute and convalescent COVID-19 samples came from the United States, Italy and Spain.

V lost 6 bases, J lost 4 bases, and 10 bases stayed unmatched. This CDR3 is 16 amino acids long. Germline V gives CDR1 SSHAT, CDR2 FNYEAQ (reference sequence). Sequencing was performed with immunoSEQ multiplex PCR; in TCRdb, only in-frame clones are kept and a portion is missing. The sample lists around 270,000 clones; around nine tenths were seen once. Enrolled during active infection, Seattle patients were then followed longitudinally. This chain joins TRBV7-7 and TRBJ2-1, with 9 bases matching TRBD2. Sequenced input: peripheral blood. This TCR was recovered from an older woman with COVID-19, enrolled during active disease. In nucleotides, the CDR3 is TGTGCCAGCAGTCCCTTGGGAGCGGGAGGATACAATGAGCAGTTCTTC. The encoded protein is CASSPLGAGGYNEQFF.